Below, 4 T cell receptor beta chains from the same sample are listed, as sequenced in a study of T cell changes during pregnancy in multiple sclerosis. Clones were read by immunoSEQ multiplex PCR, and TCRdb kept only the in-frame ones, dropping some. This repertoire shows some 50,000 clones, 95% found once; its top ten account for 5.5% to 6%. The material was CD8+ T cells from peripheral blood mononuclear cells, obtained in the first trimester of pregnancy. Receptor source: a female donor with multiple sclerosis, enrolled in a pregnancy study.

The chain couples TRBV7-9 to TRBJ2-3; a weak D match, TRBD1 (5 bases). The germline V gene has CDR1 SEHNR and CDR2 FQNEAQ (reference sequence). Trimming removed 5 bases from V and 4 bases from J, with 13 bases in between. This CDR3 is built from 14 residues. The CDR3 DNA sequence: TGTGCCAGCAGCCCTAGGGGTCGGGCAGATACGCAGTATTTT. Protein sequence: CASSPRGRADTQYF.

J is TRBJ2-7 and V is TRBV28; TRBD1 matches at 7 bases. CDR3 length: 14 residues. Germline V gene data show CDR1 as MDHEN and CDR2 as SYDVKM. After removal of 3 bases from V and 6 bases from J, the junction contained 8 bases not matched to a gene. The CDR3 sequence: CASSLGDRESEQYF. CDR3 coding DNA: TGTGCCAGCAGTTTGGGAGACAGGGAGTCCGAGCAGTACTTC.

DNA of the CDR3: TGTGCCAGCAGTTGGGCTACGGACAGCGAGCGCGAGCAGTACTTC. Translation gives CASSWATDSEREQYF. V gene TRBV6-6 combines with J gene TRBJ2-7, with a tentative D call TRBD1 (6 bases). This CDR3 spans 15 amino acids. The ends were cut back, 4 bases at V and 6 bases at J, with 19 bases in the middle. Germline CDR1 MNHNY, CDR2 SVGAGI (reference sequence).

V usage is TRBV5-6 and J usage is TRBJ2-7; 12 bases align to TRBD2. Germline CDR1 reads SGHDT; CDR2 reads YYEEEE. The CDR3 contains 15 residues. J was trimmed by 4 bases and V by 2 bases; bases with no gene match: 4. CDR3 DNA: TGTGCCAGCAGCTTCTTGACTAGCGGGAGTTACGAGCAGTACTTC. Translated: CASSFLTSGSYEQYF.